The 21 T cell receptor beta chains reported below all come from one sample, sequenced in a study of beta chain features in type 1 diabetes. Regarding the study as a whole: When Type 1 diabetes patients were examined, their TCRB CDR3s proved moderately but significantly shorter in all four CD4+ subsets.

These receptors' targets are unknown. Sequencing targeted expressed TCRB transcripts, as all isolated RNA had been reverse transcribed. Method: immunoSEQ multiplex PCR; TCRdb's copy keeps in-frame clones and lacks some. The sample records hundreds of thousands of clones, under 15% being singletons. Sequenced: naive CD4+ T cells from blood. The receptors originated from a young man with type 1 diabetes.

This sequence joins TRBV7-8 and TRBJ2-1; the match to TRBD2 covers 10 bases. The CDR3 covers 17 residues. Germline loops: CDR1 SGHVS, CDR2 FQNEAQ. Losses at the gene ends were 3 bases for V and 6 bases for J; bases not matched to a gene: 11. For the CDR3, the DNA is TGTGCCAGCAGCTTCGATTCCGGGACTAGCGATTTCAATGAGCAGTTCTTC. It codes for CASSFDSGTSDFNEQFF.

The rearrangement links TRBV18 to TRBJ1-2, with 8 bases aligning to TRBD1. The CDR3 is 14 amino acids. The V gene end was trimmed by 4 bases and the J gene end by 6 bases; junction bases not matched to a gene: 7. Germline V lookup: CDR1 KGHSH, CDR2 LQKENI. CDR3 sequence: CASSRVGTGDGYTF. In DNA, the CDR3 is TGTGCCAGCTCACGAGTGGGGACAGGAGATGGCTACACCTTC.

This chain connects TRBV6-5 to TRBJ1-2, with D perhaps TRBD1 (6 bases). Germline-derived CDR1 and CDR2 are MNHEY and SVGAGI. The CDR3 runs 12 residues. Trimming left V 5 bases short and J 2 bases short, with 6 bases between. CDR3 loop: CASSTGNYGYTF. The DNA of the CDR3 is TGTGCCAGCAGTACAGGGAACTATGGCTACACCTTC.

This clone was detected only a few times. This rearrangement joins TRBV5-1 to TRBJ2-5; 10 positions agree with TRBD1. Germline V gene lookup returns CDR1 SGHRS and CDR2 YFSETQ. The CDR3 runs 15 residues. The ends lost 0 bases at V and 5 bases at J; junction bases unmatched: 4. The CDR3 DNA reads as TGCGCCAGCAGCTTGGCCCCGGGACAGGGGGAGACCCAGTACTTC. It codes for CASSLAPGQGETQYF.

This clone was seen only a few times. The rearrangement uses TRBV5-1 and TRBJ2-3; D remains ambiguous. The germline V gene encodes CDR1 SGHRS and CDR2 YFSETQ. Trimming stripped 0 bases from V and 3 bases from J, with 8 bases between. There are 14 residues in the CDR3. The DNA for the CDR3 is TGCGCCAGCAGCTTGGGGTACGGGACAGATACGCAGTATTTT. Protein product: CASSLGYGTDTQYF.

This clone showed up just a few times. This chain connects TRBV10-3 to TRBJ1-5; D gene unclear. V was trimmed by 2 bases and J by 12 bases, leaving 11 bases between them. This CDR3 contains 12 residues. Germline lookup yields CDR1 ENHRY and CDR2 SYGVKD. CDR3 sequence reads: CAISERREIQHF. CDR3 coding DNA: TGTGCCATCAGTGAGCGGCGAGAGATCCAGCATTTT.

The chain joins TRBV6-5 to TRBJ1-2; D perhaps matches TRBD1 (6 bases). V was clipped by 6 bases and J by 4 bases, with 12 bases between them. CDR1 is MNHEY and CDR2 is SVGAGI in the germline V gene. CDR3 length equals 13 residues. The CDR3 reads CASSSDRSYGYTF. In DNA form, the CDR3 reads TGTGCCAGCAGCTCAGACAGGTCCTATGGCTACACCTTC.

This chain joins TRBV9 and TRBJ1-6; TRBD1 matches at 8 bases. The J segment lost 8 bases and the V segment lost 2 bases, leaving 3 bases of the junction unmatched. The CDR3 is 14 amino acids. CDR1 and CDR2 from the germline V gene are SGDLS and YYNGEE. CDR3 DNA sequence: TGTGCCAGCAGCGTTACAGGGGGGGATTCACCCCTCCACTTT. Translating it yields CASSVTGGDSPLHF.

This clone appeared a few times. The chain has TRBV10-3 and TRBJ2-3; D uncertain. CDR1 is ENHRY and CDR2 is SYGVKD in the germline V gene. The CDR3 has 15 amino acids. V lost 3 bases to trimming and J lost 0 bases, with 10 bases between them. The DNA for the CDR3 is TGTGCCATCAGTGAACGACACCCCAGCACAGATACGCAGTATTTT. Residues: CAISERHPSTDTQYF.

Only a few counts were recorded for this clone. The J gene is TRBJ1-1, the V gene TRBV28; 9 bases are shared with TRBD1. The length of the CDR3 is 14 residues. Trimming removed 8 bases from V and 8 bases from J; junction bases left unmatched: 12. Germline V gives CDR1 MDHEN, CDR2 SYDVKM. CDR3 residues: CASEGTGPIAEAFF. Written as DNA, the CDR3 is TGTGCCAGCGAAGGGACAGGGCCAATAGCGGAAGCTTTCTTT.

The rearrangement joins TRBV25-1 to TRBJ1-1; unclear D gene. This CDR3 has 12 amino acids. Trimming pared 7 bases from V and 3 bases from J, leaving 9 bases between. Germline V CDR1 and CDR2: MGHDK, SYGVNS. The CDR3 region has the DNA TGTGCCAGCACCCGACGGGACACTGAAGCTTTCTTT. Protein sequence: CASTRRDTEAFF.

The chain is built from TRBV19 and TRBJ1-2, with D hard to call. The CDR3 has 12 residues. Trimming cost V 7 bases and J 4 bases, with 10 bases left between them. Per germline, CDR1 LNHDA and CDR2 SQIVND (reference sequence). The CDR3 here is CASTRAGYGYTF. In DNA form, the CDR3 reads TGTGCCAGTACAAGGGCGGGCTATGGCTACACCTTC.

This clone was seen only a few times. V gene TRBV19 combines with J gene TRBJ1-2; possibly TRBD1 for D (6 bases). The germline V and J ends were trimmed by 6 bases and 2 bases, with 13 bases remaining between them. Germline CDR1 LNHDA, CDR2 SQIVND (reference sequence). The CDR3 has 14 amino acids. CDR3: CASSAGEGNYGYTF. The CDR3 DNA is TGTGCCAGTAGCGCAGGGGAGGGAAACTATGGCTACACCTTC.

The rearrangement uses TRBV7-2 and TRBJ1-6; D is perhaps TRBD1 (5 bases). The CDR3 is made up of 15 amino acids. Germline CDR1 is SGHTA and CDR2 is FQGNSA. The germline V and J ends were trimmed by 3 bases and 5 bases, with 11 bases remaining between them. CDR3 DNA: TGTGCCAGCAGCTTCCCGGAGGGGAATAATTCACCCCTCCACTTT. It encodes CASSFPEGNNSPLHF.

V gene TRBV30 combines with J gene TRBJ1-1; D ambiguous. This CDR3 has 13 residues. The V end lost 4 bases, the J end lost 1 base, and 10 bases lay between the germline ends. Germline CDR1 GTSNPN, CDR2 SVGIG (reference sequence). The CDR3: CAWNPPGNTEAFF. In DNA form, the CDR3 reads TGTGCCTGGAATCCGCCGGGGAACACTGAAGCTTTCTTT.

The rearrangement joins TRBV18 to TRBJ1-6, with TRBD1 matching 7 bases. Per the germline V gene, CDR1 is KGHSH and CDR2 is LQKENI. The CDR3 covers 15 residues. The trim removed 3 bases at V and 5 bases at J, leaving 4 bases unmatched. The CDR3 reads CASSPRDSNNSPLHF. The CDR3 coding sequence is TGTGCCAGCTCACCCAGGGACAGTAATAATTCACCCCTCCACTTT. The entire variable domain, with the rest obtained from reference TRBV18 and TRBJ1-6, is as follows: NAGVMQNPRHLVRRRGQEARLRCSPMKGHSHVYWYRQLPEEGLKFMVYLQKENIIDESGMPKERFSAEFPKEGPSILRIQQVVRGDSAAYFCASSPRDSNNSPLHFGNGTRLTVT.

The CDR3 reads CASSAAGGTIYNEQFF. The CDR3 nucleotides are TGTGCCAGCAGCGCCGCGGGGGGGACCATTTACAATGAGCAGTTCTTC. The V call is TRBV9, the J call TRBJ2-1; TRBD2 agrees at 9 bases. This CDR3 comprises 16 residues. Trimming took 3 bases from V and 4 from J; bases not matched to a gene: 8. Germline CDR1 SGDLS, CDR2 YYNGEE.

This clone was seen a handful of times. One junction end does not reproduce the germline sequence, and a read error may be involved. Written as DNA, the CDR3 is TGTGCCAGCAGCGAAGGGGGTTATTCTGAAGCTTTCTTT. This sequence encodes CASSEGGYSEAFF. The V and J genes are TRBV2 and TRBJ1-1; a possible D gene is TRBD1 (6 bases). Germline loops: CDR1 SNHLY, CDR2 FYNNEI. The CDR3 has 13 amino acids.

This clone turned up a few times. J is TRBJ2-2 and V is TRBV28; D gene unclear. V was clipped by 2 bases and J by 8 bases, with 6 bases between them. The germline gives CDR1 MDHEN, CDR2 SYDVKM. The CDR3 has 12 residues. CDR3 DNA: TGTGCCAGCAGTTTACTTCGGGGGGAGCTGTTTTTT. Its protein product is CASSLLRGELFF.

The gene calls are TRBV6-1 and TRBJ2-7, with D perhaps TRBD1 (6 bases). In germline, CDR1 is MNHNS, CDR2 SASEGT. V was shortened by 7 bases and J by 4 bases, with 11 bases between the two germline ends. The CDR3 is 12 amino acids. The CDR3 spells CASTGVDYEQYF. CDR3 in DNA: TGTGCCAGCACAGGGGTTGATTACGAGCAGTACTTC.

The genes are TRBV19 and TRBJ2-2; perhaps TRBD1 as D (5 bases). The V gene lost 4 bases and the J gene lost 3 bases, with 18 bases spanning the gap. The CDR3 consists of 17 residues. Germline V lookup: CDR1 LNHDA, CDR2 SQIVND (reference sequence). The CDR3 here is CASSKLSGSLDTGELFF. CDR3 in DNA: TGTGCCAGTAGTAAACTGTCAGGGTCCCTTGACACCGGGGAGCTGTTTTTT.